This T cell receptor beta chain is from a study of human T cells and chemical hapten exposure. Whole-study context: Yields of TCR per sample differed, chiefly owing to small differences in pooled library volume.

Germline values: CDR1 SQVTM, CDR2 ANQGSEA. There are 10 residues in the CDR3. Deletions cut 4 bases from V and 7 bases from J, with 5 bases between. Study-wide findings and caveats: There was no change with DPC sensitization in TCRs above 1 in 1000 frequency.

Time point defined: healthy volunteer bleed at 6 weeks. Whole blood that had not been fractionated was the source of extracted total RNA. The library labeled individual cDNA molecules by adding unique molecular identifiers to them. One entry per CDR3 protein results from TCRdb running MiXCR on the RACE reads. Seen here are approximately 79,000 distinct CDR3 sequences, about 8.7% observed once, and the top ten hold roughly 1.4%. As regards this clonotype: What it recognizes is unknown.

The origin of this receptor is a male donor in good health. Some clones in this sample may be carry-over from other donors' samples. This sequence joins TRBV29-1 and TRBJ2-1, with D perhaps TRBD1 or TRBD2 (5 bases each). Sequenced input: whole blood. The CDR3 reads CSVGGNEQFF. The CDR3 DNA reads TGCAGCGTTGGGGGGAATGAGCAGTTCTTC.